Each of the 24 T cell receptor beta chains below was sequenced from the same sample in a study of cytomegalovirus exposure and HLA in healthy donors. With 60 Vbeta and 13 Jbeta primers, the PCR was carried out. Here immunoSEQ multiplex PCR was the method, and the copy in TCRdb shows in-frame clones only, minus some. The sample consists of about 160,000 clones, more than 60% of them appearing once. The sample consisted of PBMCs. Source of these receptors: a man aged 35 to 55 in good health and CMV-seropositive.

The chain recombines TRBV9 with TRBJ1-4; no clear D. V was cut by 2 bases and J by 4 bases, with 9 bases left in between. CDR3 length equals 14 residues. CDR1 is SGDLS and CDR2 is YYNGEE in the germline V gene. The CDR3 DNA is TGTGCCAGCAGCGTGGCAGGCCATAATGAAAAACTGTTTTTT. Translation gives CASSVAGHNEKLFF.

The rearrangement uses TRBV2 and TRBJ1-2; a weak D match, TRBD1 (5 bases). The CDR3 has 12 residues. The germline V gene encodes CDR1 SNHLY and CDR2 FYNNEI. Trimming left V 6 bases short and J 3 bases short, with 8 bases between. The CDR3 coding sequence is TGTGCCAGCAGGGGGCCCTACTATGGCTACACCTTC. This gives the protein CASRGPYYGYTF.

CDR3 sequence reads: CASSLPQSGPTGELFF. Written as DNA, the CDR3 is TGTGCCAGCAGCTTACCCCAATCTGGGCCCACCGGGGAGCTGTTTTTT. The V call is TRBV5-4, the J call TRBJ2-2; D gene uncertain. The CDR3 has 16 residues. CDR1 and CDR2 from the germline V gene are SGHNT and YYREEE (reference sequence). Trimming left V 2 bases short and J 4 bases short, with 15 bases between.

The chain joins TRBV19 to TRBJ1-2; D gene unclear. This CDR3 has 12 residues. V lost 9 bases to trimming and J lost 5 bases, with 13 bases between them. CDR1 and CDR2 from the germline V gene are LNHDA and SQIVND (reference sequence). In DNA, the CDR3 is TGTGCCAGCAACAAGTCAGGTTATGGCTACACCTTC. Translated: CASNKSGYGYTF.

The CDR3 bases are TGTGCCAGCCGAAGGGAGAGCGGGAGCTACGAGCAGTACTTC. Translation: CASRRESGSYEQYF. This chain connects TRBV2 to TRBJ2-7; the match to TRBD2 covers 8 bases. J was trimmed by 3 bases and V by 8 bases; bases with no gene match: 9. Germline values: CDR1 SNHLY, CDR2 FYNNEI. The CDR3 runs 14 residues.

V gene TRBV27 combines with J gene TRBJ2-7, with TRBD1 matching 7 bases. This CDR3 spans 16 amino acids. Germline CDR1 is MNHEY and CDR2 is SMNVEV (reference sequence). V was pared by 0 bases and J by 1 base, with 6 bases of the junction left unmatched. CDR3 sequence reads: CASSLSFRGISYEQYF. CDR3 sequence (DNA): TGTGCCAGCAGTTTATCCTTCAGGGGGATTTCCTACGAGCAGTACTTC.

The CDR3 DNA is TGTGCCAGCAGTTTATTAGCGAGCGGGGGTTACGAGCAGTACTTC. This sequence encodes CASSLLASGGYEQYF. The chain joins TRBV28 to TRBJ2-7; 8 positions match TRBD2. The CDR3 has 15 amino acids. Germline V CDR1 and CDR2: MDHEN, SYDVKM. The ends lost 1 base at V and 4 bases at J; junction bases unmatched: 6.

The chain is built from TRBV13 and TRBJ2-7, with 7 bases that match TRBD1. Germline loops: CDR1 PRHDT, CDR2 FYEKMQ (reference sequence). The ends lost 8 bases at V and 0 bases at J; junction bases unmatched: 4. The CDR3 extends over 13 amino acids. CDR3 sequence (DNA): TGTGCCAGCGCAACAGGGGTCTCCTACGAGCAGTACTTC. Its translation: CASATGVSYEQYF.

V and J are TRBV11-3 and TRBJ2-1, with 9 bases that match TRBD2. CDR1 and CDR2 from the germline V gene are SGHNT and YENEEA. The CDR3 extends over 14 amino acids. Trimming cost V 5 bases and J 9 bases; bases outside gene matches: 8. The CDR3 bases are TGTGCCAGCAGCCTCTATAGCGGGAGAGGTGAGCAGTTCTTC. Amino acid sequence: CASSLYSGRGEQFF.

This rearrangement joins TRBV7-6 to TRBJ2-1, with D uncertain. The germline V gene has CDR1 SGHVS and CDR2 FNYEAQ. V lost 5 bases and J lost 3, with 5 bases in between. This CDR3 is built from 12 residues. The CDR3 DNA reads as TGTGCCAGCAGCCCCAACTACAATGAGCAGTTCTTC. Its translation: CASSPNYNEQFF.

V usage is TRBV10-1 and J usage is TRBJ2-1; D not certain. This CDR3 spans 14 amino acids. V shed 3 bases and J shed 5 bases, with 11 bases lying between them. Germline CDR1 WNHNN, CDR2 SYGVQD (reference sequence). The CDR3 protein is CASSEVGGNNEQFF. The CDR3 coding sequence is TGCGCCAGCAGTGAAGTCGGCGGAAACAATGAGCAGTTCTTC.

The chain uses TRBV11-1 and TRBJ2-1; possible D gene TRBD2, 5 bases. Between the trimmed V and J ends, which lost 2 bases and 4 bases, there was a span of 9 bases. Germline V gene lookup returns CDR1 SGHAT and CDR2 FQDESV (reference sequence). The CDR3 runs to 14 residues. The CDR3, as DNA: TGTGCCAGCAGCTTACCAGCGGTTTACAATGAGCAGTTCTTC. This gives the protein CASSLPAVYNEQFF.

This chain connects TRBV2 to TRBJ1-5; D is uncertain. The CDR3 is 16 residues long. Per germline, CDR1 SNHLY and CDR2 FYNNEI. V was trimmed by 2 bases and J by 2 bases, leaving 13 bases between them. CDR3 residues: CASSERFTGGNQPQHF. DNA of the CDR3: TGTGCCAGCAGTGAAAGATTTACTGGAGGCAATCAGCCCCAGCATTTT.

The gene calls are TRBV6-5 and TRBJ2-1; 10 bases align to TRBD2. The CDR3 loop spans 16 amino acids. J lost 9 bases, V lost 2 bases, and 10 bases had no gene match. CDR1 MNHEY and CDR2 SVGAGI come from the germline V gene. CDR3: CASSYLGAGGPIEQFF. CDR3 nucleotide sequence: TGTGCCAGCAGTTACCTTGGAGCGGGAGGGCCTATTGAGCAGTTCTTC.

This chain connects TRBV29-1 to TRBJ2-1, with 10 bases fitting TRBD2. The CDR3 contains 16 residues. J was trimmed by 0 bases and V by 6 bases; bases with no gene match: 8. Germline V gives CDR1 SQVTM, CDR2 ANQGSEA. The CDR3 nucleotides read TGCAGCGTCGAGCGAGCGGGAGGGGGCTCCTACAATGAGCAGTTCTTC. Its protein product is CSVERAGGGSYNEQFF.

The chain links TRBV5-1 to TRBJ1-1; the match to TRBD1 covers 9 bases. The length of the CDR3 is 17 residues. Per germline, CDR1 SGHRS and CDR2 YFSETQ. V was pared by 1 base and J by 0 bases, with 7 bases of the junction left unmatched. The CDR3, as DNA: TGCGCCAGCAGCTTGCGTTTGGGACAGGGTCTGAACACTGAAGCTTTCTTT. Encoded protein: CASSLRLGQGLNTEAFF.

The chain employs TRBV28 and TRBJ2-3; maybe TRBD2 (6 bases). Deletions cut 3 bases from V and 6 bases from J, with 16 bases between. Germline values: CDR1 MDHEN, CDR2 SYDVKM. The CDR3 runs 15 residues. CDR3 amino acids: CASSFISGAADTQYF. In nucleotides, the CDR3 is TGTGCCAGCAGTTTTATCTCGGGAGCGGCGGATACGCAGTATTTT.

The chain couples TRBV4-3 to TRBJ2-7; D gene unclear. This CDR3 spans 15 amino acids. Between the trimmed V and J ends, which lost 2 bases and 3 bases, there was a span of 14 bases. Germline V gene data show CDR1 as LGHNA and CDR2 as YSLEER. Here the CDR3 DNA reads TGCGCCAGCAGCCAATCTTATCCAGAACGCTACGAGCAGTACTTC. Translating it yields CASSQSYPERYEQYF.

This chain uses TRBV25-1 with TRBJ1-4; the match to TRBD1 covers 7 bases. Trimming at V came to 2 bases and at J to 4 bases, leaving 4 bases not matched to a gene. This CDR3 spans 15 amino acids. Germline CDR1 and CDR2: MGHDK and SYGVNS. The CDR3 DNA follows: TGTGCCAGCAGTGAACCGGGACAGATTAATGAAAAACTGTTTTTT. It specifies CASSEPGQINEKLFF.

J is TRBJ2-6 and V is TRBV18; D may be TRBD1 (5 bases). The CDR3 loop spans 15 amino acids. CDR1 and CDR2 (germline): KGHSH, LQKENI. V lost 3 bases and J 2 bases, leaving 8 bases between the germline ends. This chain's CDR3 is CASSPRTPGANVLTF. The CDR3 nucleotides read TGTGCCAGCTCACCCCGGACACCTGGGGCCAACGTCCTGACTTTC.

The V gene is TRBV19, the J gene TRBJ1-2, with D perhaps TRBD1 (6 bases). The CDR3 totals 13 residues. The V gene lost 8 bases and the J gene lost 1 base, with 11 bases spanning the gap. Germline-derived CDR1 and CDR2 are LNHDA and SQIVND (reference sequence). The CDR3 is CASQDSYNYGYTF. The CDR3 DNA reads TGTGCCAGTCAGGACAGCTATAACTATGGCTACACCTTC.

CDR3 DNA: TGCAGTGCCATTAGCGGGATCTCCCCCTTCTTC. As protein: CSAISGISPFF. The chain joins TRBV20-1 to TRBJ2-1; 8 nucleotides match TRBD2. The junction had 11 bases not matched to a gene; V was cut back by 6 bases and J by 16 bases. Germline loops: CDR1 DFQATT, CDR2 SNEGSKA (reference sequence). CDR3 length: 11 amino acids.

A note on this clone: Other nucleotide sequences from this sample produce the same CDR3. CDR3: CASSLPQGNYGYTF. CDR3 sequence (DNA): TGTGCCAGCAGCTTGCCGCAGGGAAACTATGGCTACACCTTC. This chain joins TRBV5-4 and TRBJ1-2; D is possibly TRBD1 (5 bases). Trimming cost V 1 base and J 2 bases, with 9 bases left between them. Germline CDR1 is SGHNT and CDR2 is YYREEE (reference sequence). The CDR3 consists of 14 residues. The full variable domain, rest sourced from reference TRBV5-4 and TRBJ1-2, is ETGVTQSPTHLIKTRGQQVTLRCSSQSGHNTVSWYQQALGQGPQFIFQYYREEENGRGNFPPRFSGLQFPNYSSELNVNALELDDSALYLCASSLPQGNYGYTFGSGTRLTVV.

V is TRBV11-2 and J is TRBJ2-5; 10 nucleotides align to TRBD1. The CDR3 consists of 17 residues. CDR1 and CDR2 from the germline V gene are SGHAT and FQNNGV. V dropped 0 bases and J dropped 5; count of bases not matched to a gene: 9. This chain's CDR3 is CASSLDSGQGGWETQYF. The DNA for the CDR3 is TGTGCCAGCAGCTTAGATTCCGGACAGGGGGGGTGGGAGACCCAGTACTTC.